Below, 7 T cell receptor beta chains from the same sample are listed, as sequenced in a study of T cell responses to AZD1222 COVID-19 vaccine. Assay used: immunoSEQ multiplex PCR; TCRdb lists only in-frame clones, some missing. The sample shows 170,000 or so clones, 88% of them seen only once. The specimen was peripheral blood, collected 28 days after the second AZD1222 dose. The receptors stem from an adult who received the AZD1222 COVID-19 vaccine.

This clone was observed once. This sequence joins TRBV6-2 or TRBV6-3 and TRBJ1-5; D ambiguous. This CDR3 contains 16 residues. The V end was cut by 0 bases, the J end by 0 bases, with 9 bases between. Per the germline V gene, CDR1 is MNHEY and CDR2 is SVGEGT. The CDR3 sequence: CASSYSRGDSNQPQHF. CDR3 DNA sequence: TGTGCCAGCAGTTACTCAAGAGGTGATAGCAATCAGCCCCAGCATTTT.

The sample holds one count of this clone. The genes are TRBV6-5 and TRBJ1-1; 9 bases map to TRBD1. The V gene's germline CDR1 is MNHEY and CDR2 SVGAGI. V lost 2 bases to trimming and J lost 0 bases; unmatched junction nucleotides: 4. This CDR3 spans 16 amino acids. Written as DNA, the CDR3 is TGTGCCAGCAGTTACATCGGACAGGGGCTGAACACTGAAGCTTTCTTT. It encodes CASSYIGQGLNTEAFF.

The chain is built from TRBV7-6 and TRBJ2-7; possibly TRBD1 for D (7 bases). This CDR3 region has 15 residues. The V end was cut by 5 bases, the J end by 7 bases, with 21 bases between. CDR1 and CDR2 (germline): SGHVS, FNYEAQ. In nucleotides, the CDR3 is TGTGCCAGCAGCAGTGGGACAGCGGGTATCGGGGAGCAGTACTTC. It yields the protein CASSSGTAGIGEQYF. The full variable domain, with the rest looked up from reference TRBV7-6 and TRBJ2-7, is GAGVSQSPRYKVTKRGQDVALRCDPISGHVSLYWYRQALGQGPEFLTYFNYEAQQDKSGLPNDRFSAERPEGSISTLTIQRTEQRDSAMYRCASSSGTAGIGEQYFGPGTRLTVT.

This chain uses TRBV6-5 with TRBJ2-1; D gene ambiguous. Deletions cut 11 bases from V and 7 bases from J, with 12 bases between. The CDR3 is 11 amino acids. Germline CDR1 MNHEY, CDR2 SVGAGI. CDR3 in amino acids: CALGLPNEQFF. DNA for the CDR3: TGTGCCCTAGGGCTCCCTAATGAGCAGTTCTTC.

This clone has only one observation. At one end the junction does not follow the germline gene, possibly because of a read error. The CDR3 region is CASSLASGNSPLHF. The CDR3 nucleotides are TGTGCCAGCAGCTTGGCCTCCGGGAATTCACCACTCCACTTT. The chain joins TRBV5-6 to TRBJ1-6; D gene uncertain. Germline CDR1 SGHDT, CDR2 YYEEEE. The CDR3 spans 14 residues.

In its sample, this clone was seen a few times. The chain combines TRBV9 with TRBJ2-5; D perhaps matches TRBD1 (5 bases). CDR1 and CDR2 from the germline V gene are SGDLS and YYNGEE. This CDR3 contains 15 residues. Trimming pared 0 bases from V and 5 bases from J, leaving 14 bases between. Here the CDR3 reads CASSVGTQGVETQYF. In nucleotides, the CDR3 is TGTGCCAGCAGCGTAGGTACCCAGGGTGTTGAGACCCAGTACTTC.

J is TRBJ1-6 and V is TRBV7-9; the match to TRBD1 covers 7 bases. Losses at the gene ends were 11 bases for V and 5 bases for J; bases not matched to a gene: 6. The germline V gene encodes CDR1 SEHNR and CDR2 FQNEAQ (reference sequence). The CDR3 consists of 13 residues. For the CDR3, the DNA is TGTGCCTGGGCGGGACAGAATAATTCACCCCTCCACTTT. Its protein is CAWAGQNNSPLHF.